The table lists the clone carrying this TCR beta chain with a few counts. This record belongs to a study of early T cells in non-severe SARS-CoV-2 infection. Across the study: Chains from this unsorted whole-blood bulk RNA could not be paired.

TCRdb called the 5' RACE reads again in MiXCR, with one record for every CDR3 protein. This table has fewer than 85,000 distinct CDR3 sequences, 13% to 15% appearing once. Trimming pared 3 bases from V and 7 bases from J, leaving 12 bases between. The CDR3 runs to 13 residues. Germline values: CDR1 LGHDT, CDR2 YNNKEL (reference sequence). This receptor was identified in an adult who was a healthcare worker with PCR-confirmed SARS-CoV-2 infection or an uninfected control (not recorded which). This chain uses TRBV3-1 with TRBJ1-2; TRBD1 might be the D (5 bases). The sequencing here drew on whole blood, taken at baseline. The CDR3 reads CASSQPREIGYTF. CDR3 DNA sequence: TGTGCCAGCAGCCAGCCCAGGGAAATTGGCTACACCTTC.